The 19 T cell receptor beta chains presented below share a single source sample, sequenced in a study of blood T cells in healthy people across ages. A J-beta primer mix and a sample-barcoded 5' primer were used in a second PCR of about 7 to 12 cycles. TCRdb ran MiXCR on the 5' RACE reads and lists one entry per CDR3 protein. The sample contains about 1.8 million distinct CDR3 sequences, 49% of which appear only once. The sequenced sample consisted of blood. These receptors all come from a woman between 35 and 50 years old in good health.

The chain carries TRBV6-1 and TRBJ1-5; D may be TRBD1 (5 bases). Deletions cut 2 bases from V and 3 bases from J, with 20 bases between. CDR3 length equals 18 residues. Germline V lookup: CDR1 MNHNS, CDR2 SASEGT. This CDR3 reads CASSEWDQGKRFNQPQHF. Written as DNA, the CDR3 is TGTGCCAGCAGTGAATGGGACCAGGGCAAACGGTTCAATCAGCCCCAGCATTTT.

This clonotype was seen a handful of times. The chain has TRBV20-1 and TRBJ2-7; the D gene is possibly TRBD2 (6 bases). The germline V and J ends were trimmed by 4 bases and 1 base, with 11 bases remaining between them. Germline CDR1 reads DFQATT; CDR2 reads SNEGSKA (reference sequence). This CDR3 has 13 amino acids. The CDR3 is CSATALASYEQYF. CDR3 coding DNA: TGCAGTGCTACTGCCCTAGCGTCCTACGAGCAGTACTTC.

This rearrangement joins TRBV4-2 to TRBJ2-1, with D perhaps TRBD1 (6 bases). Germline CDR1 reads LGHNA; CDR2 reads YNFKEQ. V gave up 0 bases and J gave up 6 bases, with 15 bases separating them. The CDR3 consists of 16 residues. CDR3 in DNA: TGTGCCAGCAGCCAAGATGCCGGGACACCCCTCAATGAGCAGTTCTTC. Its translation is CASSQDAGTPLNEQFF.

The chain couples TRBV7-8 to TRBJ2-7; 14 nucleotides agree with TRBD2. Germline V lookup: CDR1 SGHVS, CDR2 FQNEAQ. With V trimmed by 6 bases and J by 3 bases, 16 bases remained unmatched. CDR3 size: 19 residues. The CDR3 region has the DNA TGTGCCAGCAGGTACACCGGGACTAGCGGGGGCCGCAGCTTCTACGAGCAGTACTTC. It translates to CASRYTGTSGGRSFYEQYF.

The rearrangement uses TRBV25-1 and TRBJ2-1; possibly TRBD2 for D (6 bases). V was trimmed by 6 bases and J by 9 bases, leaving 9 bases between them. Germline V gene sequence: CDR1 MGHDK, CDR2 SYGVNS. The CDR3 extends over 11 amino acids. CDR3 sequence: CASSGEAEQFF. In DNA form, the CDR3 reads TGTGCCAGCAGCGGGGAGGCTGAGCAGTTCTTC.

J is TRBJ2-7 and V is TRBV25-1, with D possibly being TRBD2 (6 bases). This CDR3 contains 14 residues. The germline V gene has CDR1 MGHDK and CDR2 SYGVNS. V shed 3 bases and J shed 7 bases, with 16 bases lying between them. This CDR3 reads CASSEEGIHREQYF. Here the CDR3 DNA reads TGTGCCAGCAGTGAGGAGGGCATTCATCGGGAGCAGTACTTC.

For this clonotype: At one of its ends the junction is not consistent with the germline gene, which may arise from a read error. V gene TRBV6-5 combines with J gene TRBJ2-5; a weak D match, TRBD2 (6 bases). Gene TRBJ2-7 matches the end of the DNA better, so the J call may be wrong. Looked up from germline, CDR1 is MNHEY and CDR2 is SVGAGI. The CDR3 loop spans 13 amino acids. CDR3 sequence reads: CASLNRGSSEQYF. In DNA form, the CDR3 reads TGTGCCAGCTTGAACCGGGGGTCCTCCGAGCAGTACTTC.

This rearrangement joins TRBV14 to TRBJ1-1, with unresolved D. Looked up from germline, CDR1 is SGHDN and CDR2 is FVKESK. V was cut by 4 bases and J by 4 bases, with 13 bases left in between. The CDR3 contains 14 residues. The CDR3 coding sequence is TGTGCCAGCAGCCCGACTTTCTGGGGCACTGAAGCTTTCTTT. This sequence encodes CASSPTFWGTEAFF.

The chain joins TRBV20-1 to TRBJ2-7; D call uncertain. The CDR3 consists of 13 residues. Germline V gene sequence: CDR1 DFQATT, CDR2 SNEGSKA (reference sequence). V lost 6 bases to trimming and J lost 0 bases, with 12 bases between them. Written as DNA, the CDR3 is TGCAGTGCCCCCACTGCTGTCTCCTACGAGCAGTACTTC. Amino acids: CSAPTAVSYEQYF.

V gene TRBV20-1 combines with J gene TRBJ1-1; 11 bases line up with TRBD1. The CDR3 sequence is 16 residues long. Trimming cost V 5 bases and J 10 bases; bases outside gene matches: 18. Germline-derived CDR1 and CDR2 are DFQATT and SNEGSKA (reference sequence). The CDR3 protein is CSASDTGTGGSLGAFF. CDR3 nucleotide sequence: TGCAGTGCTTCCGATACCGGGACAGGGGGGTCCTTAGGAGCTTTCTTT.

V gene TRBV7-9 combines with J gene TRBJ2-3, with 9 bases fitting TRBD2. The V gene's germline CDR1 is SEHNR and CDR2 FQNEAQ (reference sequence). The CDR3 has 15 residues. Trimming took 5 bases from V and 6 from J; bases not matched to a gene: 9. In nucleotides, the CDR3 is TGTGCCAGCAGCCAGACTAGCGGACGGGGGGATACGCAGTATTTT. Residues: CASSQTSGRGDTQYF.

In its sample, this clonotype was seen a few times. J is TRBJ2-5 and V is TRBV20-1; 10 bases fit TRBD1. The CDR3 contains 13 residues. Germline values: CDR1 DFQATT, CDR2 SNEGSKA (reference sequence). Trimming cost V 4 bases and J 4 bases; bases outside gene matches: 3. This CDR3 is CSAKTGGAETQYF. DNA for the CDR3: TGCAGTGCTAAGACAGGGGGCGCAGAGACCCAGTACTTC.

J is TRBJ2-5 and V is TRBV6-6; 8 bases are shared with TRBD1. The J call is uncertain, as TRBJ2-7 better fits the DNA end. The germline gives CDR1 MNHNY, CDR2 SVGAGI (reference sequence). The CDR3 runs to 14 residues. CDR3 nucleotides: TGTGCCAGCAGTCTCTCTGGCAGGGGGCACGAGCAGTACTTC. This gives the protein CASSLSGRGHEQYF.

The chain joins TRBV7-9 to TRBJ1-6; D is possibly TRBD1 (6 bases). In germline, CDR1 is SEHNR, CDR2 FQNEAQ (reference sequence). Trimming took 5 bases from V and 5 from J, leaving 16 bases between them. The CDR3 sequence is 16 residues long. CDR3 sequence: CASSRPGVSDNSPLHF. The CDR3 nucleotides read TGTGCCAGCAGCCGCCCAGGGGTTTCGGATAATTCACCCCTCCACTTT.

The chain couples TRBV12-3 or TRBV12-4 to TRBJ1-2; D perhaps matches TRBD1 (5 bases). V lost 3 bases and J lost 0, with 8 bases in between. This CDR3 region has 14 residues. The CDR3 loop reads CASSFGGTNYGYTF. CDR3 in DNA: TGTGCCAGCAGTTTTGGGGGGACTAACTATGGCTACACCTTC.

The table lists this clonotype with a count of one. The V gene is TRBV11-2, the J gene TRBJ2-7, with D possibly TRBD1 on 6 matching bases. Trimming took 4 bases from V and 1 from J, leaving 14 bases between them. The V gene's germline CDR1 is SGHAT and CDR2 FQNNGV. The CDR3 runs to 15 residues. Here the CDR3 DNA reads TGTGCCAGCAGCTCCTCCTCGGGACATTCCTACGAGCAGTACTTC. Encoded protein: CASSSSSGHSYEQYF. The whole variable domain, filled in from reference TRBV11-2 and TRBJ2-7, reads EAGVAQSPRYKIIEKRQSVAFWCNPISGHATLYWYQQILGQGPKLLIQFQNNGVVDDSQLPKDRFSAERLKGVDSTLKIQPAKLEDSAVYLCASSSSSGHSYEQYFGPGTRLTVT.

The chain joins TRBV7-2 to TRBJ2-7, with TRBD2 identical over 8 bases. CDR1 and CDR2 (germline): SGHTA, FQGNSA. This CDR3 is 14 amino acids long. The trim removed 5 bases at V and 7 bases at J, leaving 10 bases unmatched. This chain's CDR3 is CASSRGRASGEQYF. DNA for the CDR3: TGTGCCAGCAGCAGAGGGAGGGCTAGCGGGGAGCAGTACTTC. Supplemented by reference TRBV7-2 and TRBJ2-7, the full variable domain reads GAGVSQSPSNKVTEKGKDVELRCDPISGHTALYWYRQSLGQGLEFLIYFQGNSAPDKSGLPSDRFSAERTGGSVSTLTIQRTQQEDSAVYLCASSRGRASGEQYFGPGTRLTVT.

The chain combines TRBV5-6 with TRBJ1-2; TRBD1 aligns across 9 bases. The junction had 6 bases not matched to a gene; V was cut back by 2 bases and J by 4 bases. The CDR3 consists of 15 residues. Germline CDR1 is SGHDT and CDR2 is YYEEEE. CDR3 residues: CASSFRDRVAYGYTF. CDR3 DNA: TGTGCCAGCAGCTTCAGGGACAGGGTAGCCTATGGCTACACCTTC.

CDR3 region: CSARAWGGASYNEQFF. The CDR3 DNA sequence: TGCAGTGCTAGAGCTTGGGGGGGGGCCTCCTACAATGAGCAGTTCTTC. The rearrangement joins TRBV20-1 to TRBJ2-1, with a possible D match to TRBD2 (7 bases). Trimming pared 1 base from V and 0 bases from J, leaving 13 bases between. The CDR3 runs 16 residues. Looked up from germline, CDR1 is DFQATT and CDR2 is SNEGSKA (reference sequence).